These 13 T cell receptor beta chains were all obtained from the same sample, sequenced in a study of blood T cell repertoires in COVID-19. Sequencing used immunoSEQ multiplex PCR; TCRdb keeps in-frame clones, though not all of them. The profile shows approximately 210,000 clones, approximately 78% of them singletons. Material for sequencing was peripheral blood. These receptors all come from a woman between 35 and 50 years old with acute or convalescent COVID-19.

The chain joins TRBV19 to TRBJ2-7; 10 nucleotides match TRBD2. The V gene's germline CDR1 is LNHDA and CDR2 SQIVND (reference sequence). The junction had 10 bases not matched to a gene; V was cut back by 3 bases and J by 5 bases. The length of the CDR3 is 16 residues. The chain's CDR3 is CASSIEGLAGADEQYF. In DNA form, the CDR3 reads TGTGCCAGTAGTATCGAGGGGCTAGCGGGAGCGGACGAGCAGTACTTC.

The CDR3 spells CATSDSAGVSNEQFF. CDR3 in DNA: TGTGCCACCAGTGATTCAGCGGGAGTATCCAATGAGCAGTTCTTC. The gene calls are TRBV24-1 and TRBJ2-1, with 8 bases lining up with TRBD2. Germline V gives CDR1 KGHDR, CDR2 SFDVKD. V lost 2 bases, J lost 6 bases, and 5 bases stayed unmatched. The CDR3 has 15 residues.

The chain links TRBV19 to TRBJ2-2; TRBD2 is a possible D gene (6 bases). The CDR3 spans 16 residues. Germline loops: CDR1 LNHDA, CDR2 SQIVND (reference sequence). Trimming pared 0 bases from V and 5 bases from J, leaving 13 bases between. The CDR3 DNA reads TGTGCCAGTAGTATAGAGGCCGGGAGCGGGACCGGGGAGCTGTTTTTT. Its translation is CASSIEAGSGTGELFF.

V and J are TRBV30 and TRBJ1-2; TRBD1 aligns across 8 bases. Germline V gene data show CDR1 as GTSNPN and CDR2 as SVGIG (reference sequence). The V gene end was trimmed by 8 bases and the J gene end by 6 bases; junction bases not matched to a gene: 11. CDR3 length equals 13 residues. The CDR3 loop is CAQRTGRENGYTF. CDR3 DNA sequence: TGTGCCCAGAGGACAGGGCGGGAGAATGGCTACACCTTC.

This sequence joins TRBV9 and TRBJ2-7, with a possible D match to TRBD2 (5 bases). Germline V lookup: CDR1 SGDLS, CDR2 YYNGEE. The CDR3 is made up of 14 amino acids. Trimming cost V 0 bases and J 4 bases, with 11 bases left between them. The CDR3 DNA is TGTGCCAGCAGCGTAGTAGCGAGTGCATACGAGCAGTACTTC. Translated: CASSVVASAYEQYF.

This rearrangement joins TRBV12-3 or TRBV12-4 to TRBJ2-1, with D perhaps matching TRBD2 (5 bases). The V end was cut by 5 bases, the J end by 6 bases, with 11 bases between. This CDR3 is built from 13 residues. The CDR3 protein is CASSAPAGNEQFF. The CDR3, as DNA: TGTGCCAGCAGTGCCCCCGCGGGCAATGAGCAGTTCTTC.

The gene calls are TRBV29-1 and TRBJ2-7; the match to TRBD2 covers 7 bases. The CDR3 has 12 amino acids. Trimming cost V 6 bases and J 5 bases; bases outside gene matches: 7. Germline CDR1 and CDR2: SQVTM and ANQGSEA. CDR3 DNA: TGCAGCGTCCGGTGGGGGAGGGACGAGCAGTACTTC. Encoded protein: CSVRWGRDEQYF.

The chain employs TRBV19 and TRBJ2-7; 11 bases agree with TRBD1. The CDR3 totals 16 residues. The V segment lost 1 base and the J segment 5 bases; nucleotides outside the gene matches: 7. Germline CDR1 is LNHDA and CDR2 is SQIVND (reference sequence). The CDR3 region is CASSIARTGGIDEQYF. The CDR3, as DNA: TGTGCCAGTAGTATAGCCAGGACAGGGGGCATCGACGAGCAGTACTTC.

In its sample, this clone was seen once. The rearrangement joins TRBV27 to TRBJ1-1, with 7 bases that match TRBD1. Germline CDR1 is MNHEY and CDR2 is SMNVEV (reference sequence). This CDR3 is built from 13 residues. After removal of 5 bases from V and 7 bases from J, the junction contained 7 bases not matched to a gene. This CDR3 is CASSPLDRIEAFF. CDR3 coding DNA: TGTGCCAGCAGTCCACTGGACAGGATTGAAGCTTTCTTT.

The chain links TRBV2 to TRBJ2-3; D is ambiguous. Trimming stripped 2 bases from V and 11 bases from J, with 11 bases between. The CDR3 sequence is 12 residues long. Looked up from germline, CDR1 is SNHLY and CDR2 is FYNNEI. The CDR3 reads CASSEYRQMQYF. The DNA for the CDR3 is TGTGCCAGCAGTGAATATAGACAAATGCAGTATTTT.

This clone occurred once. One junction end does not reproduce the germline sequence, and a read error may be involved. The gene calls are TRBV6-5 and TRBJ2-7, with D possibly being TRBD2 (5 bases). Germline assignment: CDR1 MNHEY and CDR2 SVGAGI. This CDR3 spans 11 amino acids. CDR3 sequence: CASLFGLDPHF. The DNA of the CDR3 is TGTGCCAGCTTATTTGGACTCGACCCGCACTTC.

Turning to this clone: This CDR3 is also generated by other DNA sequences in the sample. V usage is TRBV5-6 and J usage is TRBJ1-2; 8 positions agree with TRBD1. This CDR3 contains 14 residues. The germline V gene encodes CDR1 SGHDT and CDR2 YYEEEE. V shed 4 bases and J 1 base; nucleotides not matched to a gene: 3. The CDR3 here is CASSPGQGNYGYTF. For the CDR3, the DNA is TGTGCCAGCAGCCCTGGACAGGGTAACTATGGCTACACCTTC. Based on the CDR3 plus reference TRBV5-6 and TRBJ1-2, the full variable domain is DAGVTQSPTHLIKTRGQQVTLRCSPKSGHDTVSWYQQALGQGPQFIFQYYEEEERQRGNFPDRFSGHQFPNYSSELNVNALLLGDSALYLCASSPGQGNYGYTFGSGTRLTVV.

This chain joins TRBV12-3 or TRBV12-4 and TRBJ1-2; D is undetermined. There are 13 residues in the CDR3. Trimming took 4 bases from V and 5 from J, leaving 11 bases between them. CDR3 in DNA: TGTGCCAGCAGTTCGTCTACGGGGTATGGCTACACCTTC. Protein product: CASSSSTGYGYTF.